The 15 T cell receptor beta chains in this list originate from one sample, sequenced in a study of control samples from healthy donors and cancer patients. Assay used: immunoSEQ multiplex PCR; TCRdb lists only in-frame clones, some missing. The sample holds 170,000 or so clones; roughly 91% are singletons and the top ten take more than 1.2%. The sample comprised blood. The receptors here all came from a young man in good health.

The rearrangement uses TRBV5-6 and TRBJ1-1, with 7 bases that match TRBD1. The CDR3 runs 13 residues. The germline gives CDR1 SGHDT, CDR2 YYEEEE. V was clipped by 3 bases and J by 7 bases; unmatched bases: 6. The DNA of the CDR3 is TGTGCCAGCAGCTCTACAGGGGTGGGTGAAGCTTTCTTT. Its translation: CASSSTGVGEAFF.

The genes are TRBV24-1 and TRBJ2-2, with 11 positions matching TRBD1. The germline CDR1 and CDR2 sequences are KGHDR and SFDVKD. V gave up 2 bases and J gave up 7 bases; unmatched junction bases: 8. The CDR3 is made up of 17 amino acids. CDR3 sequence (DNA): TGTGCCACCAGTGATTCGGGACAGGGGGTGTATAGCGGGGAGCTGTTTTTT. Translated: CATSDSGQGVYSGELFF.

The V gene is TRBV11-2, the J gene TRBJ2-1, with 7 bases identical to TRBD1. Germline CDR1 and CDR2: SGHAT and FQNNGV. J lost 3 bases, V lost 3 bases, and 17 bases had no gene match. The CDR3 spans 19 residues. The CDR3 DNA reads TGTGCCAGCAGCTTTTTCAGGGGGTCTTCGATCCTCTACTACAATGAGCAGTTCTTC. Amino acids: CASSFFRGSSILYYNEQFF.

This rearrangement joins TRBV6-5 to TRBJ2-7; weak D call: TRBD1 (6 bases). The CDR3 runs to 14 residues. Per the germline V gene, CDR1 is MNHEY and CDR2 is SVGAGI. V gave up 8 bases and J gave up 1 base, with 15 bases separating them. Written as DNA, the CDR3 is TGTGCCAGCCTCCCTCACAGGGCTTCCTACGAGCAGTACTTC. This codes for CASLPHRASYEQYF.

This sequence joins TRBV28 and TRBJ1-1, with D possibly TRBD1 on 5 matching bases. The germline V gene has CDR1 MDHEN and CDR2 SYDVKM. The V gene lost 8 bases and the J gene lost 4 bases, with 20 bases spanning the gap. The CDR3 spans 15 residues. CDR3 protein: CASQPPRGPGTEAFF. The CDR3, as DNA: TGTGCCAGCCAACCGCCAAGGGGTCCGGGCACTGAAGCTTTCTTT.

V usage is TRBV7-8 and J usage is TRBJ1-6; 8 bases line up with TRBD1. Germline values: CDR1 SGHVS, CDR2 FQNEAQ. J was trimmed by 5 bases and V by 4 bases; bases with no gene match: 7. The CDR3 length is 16 residues. CDR3 nucleotides: TGTGCCAGCAGCTCTTACGACAGGGGCCATAATTCACCCCTCCACTTT. Protein: CASSSYDRGHNSPLHF.

The rearrangement uses TRBV30 and TRBJ1-4; TRBD1 agrees at 9 bases. V lost 7 bases, J lost 9 bases, and 6 bases stayed unmatched. Looked up from germline, CDR1 is GTSNPN and CDR2 is SVGIG (reference sequence). The CDR3 length is 12 residues. CDR3 nucleotides: TGTGCCTCGCAGACAGGGGGGAAAAAACTGTTTTTT. It codes for CASQTGGKKLFF. Complete variable domain (other parts from reference TRBV30 and TRBJ1-4): SQTIHQWPATLVQPVGSPLSLECTVEGTSNPNLYWYRQAAGRGLQLLFYSVGIGQISSEVPQNLSASRPQDRQFILSSKKLLLSDSGFYLCASQTGGKKLFFGSGTQLSVL.

The genes are TRBV2 and TRBJ1-2; no definite D call. V lost 7 bases, J lost 4 bases, and 13 bases lay in between. Germline V gene data show CDR1 as SNHLY and CDR2 as FYNNEI. CDR3 length: 13 amino acids. The CDR3 DNA reads as TGTGCCAGCACCGAGGGCGAGGGCTATGGCTACACCTTC. It yields the protein CASTEGEGYGYTF.

The J gene is TRBJ2-7, the V gene TRBV4-1; 7 bases line up with TRBD1. The V gene end was trimmed by 5 bases and the J gene end by 4 bases; junction bases not matched to a gene: 5. CDR1 MGHRA and CDR2 YSYEKL come from the germline V gene. This CDR3 comprises 13 residues. The CDR3 region has the DNA TGCGCCAGCAGCTCCTCACAGGGGTACGAGCAGTACTTC. This translates into CASSSSQGYEQYF.

J is TRBJ1-1 and V is TRBV5-6; D possibly corresponds to TRBD1 (5 bases). The CDR3 runs to 12 residues. The germline gives CDR1 SGHDT, CDR2 YYEEEE. V was clipped by 4 bases and J by 7 bases, with 11 bases between them. CDR3 nucleotide sequence: TGTGCCAGCAGCGCCGGGGCGGGTGAAGCTTTCTTT. Its translation: CASSAGAGEAFF.

This chain joins TRBV6-4 and TRBJ2-7; TRBD1 matches at 12 bases. Looked up from germline, CDR1 is MRHNA and CDR2 is SNTAGT. Trimming took 6 bases from V and 4 from J; bases not matched to a gene: 22. This CDR3 contains 20 residues. The CDR3 sequence: CASRGDRGRIRIRENYEQYF. The CDR3 region has the DNA TGTGCCAGCAGGGGGGACAGGGGGCGCATCCGGATCCGAGAAAATTACGAGCAGTACTTC.

The J gene is TRBJ1-1, the V gene TRBV2; TRBD1 is a possible D gene (6 bases). The CDR3 runs to 13 residues. Deletions cut 8 bases from V and 1 base from J, with 11 bases between. Germline V gene lookup returns CDR1 SNHLY and CDR2 FYNNEI. CDR3 nucleotide sequence: TGTGCCAGCGAAAAACAGGGGAACACTGAAGCTTTCTTT. Protein product: CASEKQGNTEAFF.

This clone came up once. The rearrangement joins TRBV18 to TRBJ2-3, with D possibly matching TRBD2 (6 bases). From germline, CDR1 is KGHSH and CDR2 LQKENI. Trimming removed 0 bases at V and 4 bases at J, with 14 bases between. The CDR3 is made up of 16 amino acids. The CDR3 sequence is CASSPPRWRESDTQYF. CDR3 bases: TGTGCCAGCTCACCACCGAGGTGGAGGGAATCAGATACGCAGTATTTT.

A single count supports this clone. The chain combines TRBV3-1 (or the pseudogene TRBV3-2) with TRBJ1-4; D not certain. Germline CDR1 LGHDT, CDR2 YNNKEL (reference sequence). Trimming stripped 0 bases from V and 10 bases from J, with 12 bases between. The CDR3 extends over 14 amino acids. CDR3: CASSQDLRGGKLFF. CDR3 in DNA: TGTGCCAGCAGCCAAGATCTACGGGGAGGAAAACTGTTTTTT.

The J gene is TRBJ1-5, the V gene TRBV30; D ambiguous. Trimming took 0 bases from V and 4 from J, leaving 10 bases between them. The germline V gene encodes CDR1 GTSNPN and CDR2 SVGIG (reference sequence). The CDR3 runs to 14 residues. CDR3 coding DNA: TGTGCCTGGAGTGTTGGGTCAGAGAATCAGCCCCAGCATTTT. It translates to CAWSVGSENQPQHF.